This TCR beta chain was retrieved from a study of T cell responses to AZD1222 COVID-19 vaccine. General observations from the study: Spike regions recognized by vaccine-associated CD4 TCRs spanned the protein, led by 160-218 and 743-854. AZD1222 recipients seropositive at baseline numbered only six or seven.

This table comes from immunoSEQ multiplex PCR, and its TCRdb copy is limited to in-frame clones, with some not included. The table has about 140,000 clones, roughly 90% seen once. As for this clone: Its antigen remains unidentified.

Germline V gene data show CDR1 as LGHNA and CDR2 as YSLEER. The CDR3 has 15 residues. V shed 1 base, J shed 7 bases, and the junction held 9 bases outside the gene matches. The source material was peripheral blood, sampled on day 0 of AZD1222 vaccination. This TCR came from an adult in good health. This chain connects TRBV4-3 to TRBJ1-2; TRBD1 matches at 7 bases. CDR3 sequence: CASSQGQGDSGGYTF. DNA for the CDR3: TGCGCCAGCAGCCAAGGGCAGGGGGATAGTGGTGGCTACACCTTC.